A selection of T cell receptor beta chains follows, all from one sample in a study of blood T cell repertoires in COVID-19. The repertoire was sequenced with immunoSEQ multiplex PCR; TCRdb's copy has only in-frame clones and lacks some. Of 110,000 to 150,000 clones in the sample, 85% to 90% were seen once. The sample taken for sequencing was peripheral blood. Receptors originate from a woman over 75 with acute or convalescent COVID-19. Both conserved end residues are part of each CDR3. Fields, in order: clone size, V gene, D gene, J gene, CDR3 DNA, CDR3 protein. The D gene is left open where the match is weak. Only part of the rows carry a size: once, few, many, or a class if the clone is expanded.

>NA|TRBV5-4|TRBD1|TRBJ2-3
TGTGCCAGCAGCTCTAGACAGGGGGCCACAGATACGCAGTATTTT
CASSSRQGATDTQYF
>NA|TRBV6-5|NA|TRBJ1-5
TGTGCCAGCAGTTACTCAGGGGGACATCAGCCCCAGCATTTT
CASSYSGGHQPQHF
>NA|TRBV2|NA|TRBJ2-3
TGTGCCAGCAGTGAAGACCTGAGGACAGATACGCAGTATTTT
CASSEDLRTDTQYF
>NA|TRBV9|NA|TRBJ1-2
TGTGCCAGCGCTGCTATGGGACAACCCTATGGCTACACCTTC
CASAAMGQPYGYTF
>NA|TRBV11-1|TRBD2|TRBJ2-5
TGTGCCAGCAGCCACGGGGGGGCCCGGGGAGAGACCCAGTACTTC
CASSHGGARGETQYF
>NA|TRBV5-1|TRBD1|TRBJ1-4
TGCGTTACAACGATTGCCGGGACAGGGAATGAAAAACTGTTTTTT
CVTTIAGTGNEKLFF
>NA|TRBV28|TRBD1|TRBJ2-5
TGTGCCAGCAGTTTTGCGGACAGGCAAGAGACCCAGTACTTC
CASSFADRQETQYF
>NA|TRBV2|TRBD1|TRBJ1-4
TGTGCCAGCAGTGAAGCGACAGGGGGTTTTGAAAAACTGTTTTTT
CASSEATGGFEKLFF
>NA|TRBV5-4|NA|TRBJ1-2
TGTGCCAGCAGCTCTAATTCAGCGACTAACTATGGCTACACCTTC
CASSSNSATNYGYTF
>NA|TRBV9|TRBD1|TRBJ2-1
TGTGCCAGCAGCGTGGCACCGACAGGGGGCAATGAGCAGTTCTTC
CASSVAPTGGNEQFF
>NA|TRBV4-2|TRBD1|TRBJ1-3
TGTGCCAGCAGCCAGGAGGACAGGAACTCTGGAAACACCATATATTTT
CASSQEDRNSGNTIYF
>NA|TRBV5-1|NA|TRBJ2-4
TGCGCCAGCAGCTTGGGGACAGTACTAGCCAAAAACATTCAGTACTTC
CASSLGTVLAKNIQYF
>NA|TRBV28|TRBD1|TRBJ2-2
TGTGCCAGCAGACGGGGACAGGGGCGCCGGAACACCGGGGAGCTGTTTTTT
CASRRGQGRRNTGELFF
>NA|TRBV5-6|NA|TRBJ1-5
TGTGCCAGCAGCTTGACAGGTCTCCGGCAGCCCCAGCATTTT
CASSLTGLRQPQHF
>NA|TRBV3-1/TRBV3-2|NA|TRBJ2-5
TGTGCCAGCAGCCAAGAGCTAGCTGGAAAAGAGACCCAGTACTTC
CASSQELAGKETQYF
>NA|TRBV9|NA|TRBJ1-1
TGTGCCAGCAGCGTAGTACAGGAGAACACTGAAGCTTTCTTT
CASSVVQENTEAFF
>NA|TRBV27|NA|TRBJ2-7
TGTGCCAGCAGCCATGGGGCCCCCTACGAGCAGTACTTC
CASSHGAPYEQYF
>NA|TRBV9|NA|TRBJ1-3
TGTGCCAGCAGCGTAGGTCTGAGCCGCCCGTCTGGAAACACCATATATTTT
CASSVGLSRPSGNTIYF
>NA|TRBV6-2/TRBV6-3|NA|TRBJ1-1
TGTGCCAGCAGTCACACCGTTGAAGCTTTCTTT
CASSHTVEAFF
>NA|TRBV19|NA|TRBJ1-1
TGTGCCAGTAGTGCCGGGGGAGCGGTGAACACTGAAGCTTTCTTT
CASSAGGAVNTEAFF
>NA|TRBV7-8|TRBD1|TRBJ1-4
TGTGCCAGCAGCTTCACCGGGACAGGGGATGAAAAACTGTTTTTT
CASSFTGTGDEKLFF
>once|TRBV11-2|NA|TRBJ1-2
TGTGCCAGCAGCTTAGGACGGGGGAACTATGGCTACACCTTC
CASSLGRGNYGYTF
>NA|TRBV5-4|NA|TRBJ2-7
TGTGCCAGCAGCCCCACCCTTTCCAGTGTCTCCTACGAGCAGTACTTC
CASSPTLSSVSYEQYF
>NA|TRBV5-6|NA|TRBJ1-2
TGTGCCAGCAGCTTGGGACAGTTCTATGGCTACACCTTC
CASSLGQFYGYTF
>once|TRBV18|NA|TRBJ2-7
TGTGCCAGCTCACCAGTTTCGGGGGGCGCCTACGAGCAGTACTTC
CASSPVSGGAYEQYF
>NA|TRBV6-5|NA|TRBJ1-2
TGTGCCAGCCGACGACCCACAGGTGACGGAGGCTACACCTTC
CASRRPTGDGGYTF
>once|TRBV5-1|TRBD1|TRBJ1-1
TGCGCCAGCAGTGGAGGGACAGCGAACACTGAAGCTTTCTTT
CASSGGTANTEAFF
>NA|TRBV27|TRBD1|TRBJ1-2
TGTGCCAGCAGTCCCGTTGAGGGGGCGAAGGAGTATGGCTACACCTTC
CASSPVEGAKEYGYTF
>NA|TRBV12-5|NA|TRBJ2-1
TGTGCTAGTGGTTCCCGGACAGCATACAATGAGCAGTTCTTC
CASGSRTAYNEQFF
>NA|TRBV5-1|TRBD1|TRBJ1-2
TGCGCCAGCAGCTTGGTGACAGGGGACTATGGCTACACCTTC
CASSLVTGDYGYTF
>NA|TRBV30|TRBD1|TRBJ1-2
TGTGCCTGGAGTGTACGGGGGCAGGGGGCATTCTACTATGGCTACACCTTC
CAWSVRGQGAFYYGYTF
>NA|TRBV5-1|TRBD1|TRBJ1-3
TGCGCCAGCAGCTTGGGGGGACAGCAAACTTTTTCTGGAAACACCATATATTTT
CASSLGGQQTFSGNTIYF
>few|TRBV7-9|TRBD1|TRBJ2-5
TGTGCCAGCAGCTTAGGGGCCGGGACAGAAGAGACCCAGTACTTC
CASSLGAGTEETQYF
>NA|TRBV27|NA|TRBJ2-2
TGTGCCAGCATCCGCAGGTTAGGTACCGGGGAGCTGTTTTTT
CASIRRLGTGELFF
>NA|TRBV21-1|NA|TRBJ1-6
TGTGCCAGCATCCCCTCCGGGACAGATAATTCACCCCTCCACTTT
CASIPSGTDNSPLHF
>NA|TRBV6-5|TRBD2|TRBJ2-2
TGTGCCAGCACCCGGGGGGGGGCGCACACCGGGGAGCTGTTTTTT
CASTRGGAHTGELFF
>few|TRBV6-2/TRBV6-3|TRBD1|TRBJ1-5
TGTGCCAGCAGCCCTTGGACAGGGGGACGCAATCAGCCCCAGCATTTT
CASSPWTGGRNQPQHF
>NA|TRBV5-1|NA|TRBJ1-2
TGCGCCAGCAGCGGACTGGGGTCGTCCTCGGGGATTTATAGCTACACCTTC
CASSGLGSSSGIYSYTF
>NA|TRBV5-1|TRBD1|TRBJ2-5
TGCGCCAGCAGCTTAGGGACAGGGAGCGAGACCCAGTACTTC
CASSLGTGSETQYF
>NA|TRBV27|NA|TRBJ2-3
TGTGCCAGCAGTCATACACAGGCTGGCACAGATACGCAGTATTTT
CASSHTQAGTDTQYF
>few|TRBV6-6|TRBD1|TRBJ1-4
TGTGCCAGCAGTACACATCAGGGGGCGCGTGAAAAACTGTTTTTT
CASSTHQGAREKLFF
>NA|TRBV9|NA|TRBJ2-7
TGTGCCAGCAGCGTAGGAGCGGAGCCGTCCGGGGAGCAGTACTTC
CASSVGAEPSGEQYF